These 32 T cell receptor beta chains originate from one sample sequenced in a study of glioma-infiltrating T cells. The iRepertoire nested amplicon-rescue multiplex PCR amplified TCR alpha and beta CDR3s from RNA. TCRdb re-called the multiplex PCR reads through MiXCR, storing one row per CDR3 protein. The top ten hold around 12% of the sample, which has more than 350,000 distinct CDR3 sequences, 41% seen once. The sequencing sample was made of glioma tissue, nonneoplastic brain tissue, or PBMCs (not recorded which). The receptor source for this set is a human donor with low-grade glioma or glioblastoma, undergoing nonglioma brain surgery, or in good health (not recorded which).

The chain combines TRBV27 with TRBJ1-2; perhaps TRBD1 as D (6 bases). The CDR3 runs to 14 residues. The germline CDR1 and CDR2 sequences are MNHEY and SMNVEV (reference sequence). V lost 3 bases and J 4 bases, leaving 12 bases between the germline ends. CDR3 in amino acids: CASSFEGDRYGYTF. Written as DNA, the CDR3 is TGTGCCAGCAGTTTCGAGGGGGATCGCTATGGCTACACCTTC.

This clonotype was seen only a few times. The chain joins TRBV6-5 to TRBJ1-5; D is unresolved. The germline V gene encodes CDR1 MNHEY and CDR2 SVGAGI. The CDR3 totals 15 residues. Trimming took off 0 bases at V and 1 base at J, with 7 bases between the two ends. The CDR3 DNA reads as TGTGCCAGCAGTTACTCGTACCAGAGCAATCAGCCCCAGCATTTT. This codes for CASSYSYQSNQPQHF.

V gene TRBV7-2 combines with J gene TRBJ2-3; 7 positions agree with TRBD1. V shed 5 bases and J 10 bases; nucleotides not matched to a gene: 3. The CDR3 is 11 amino acids. CDR1 and CDR2 (germline): SGHTA, FQGNSA. The CDR3 bases are TGTGCCAGCAGCCCAGGGGGTCCGCAGTATTTT. As protein: CASSPGGPQYF. The variable domain in full, with the rest retrieved from reference TRBV7-2 and TRBJ2-3, is GAGVSQSPSNKVTEKGKDVELRCDPISGHTALYWYRQSLGQGLEFLIYFQGNSAPDKSGLPSDRFSAERTGGSVSTLTIQRTQQEDSAVYLCASSPGGPQYFGPGTRLTVL.

About this clonotype: Likely a read error: the CDR3 ends without its conserved phenylalanine or tryptophan. The chain is built from TRBV25-1 and TRBJ2-7; 7 positions match TRBD2. Germline CDR1 and CDR2: MGHDK and SYGVNS. This CDR3 region has 13 residues. V was clipped by 7 bases and J by 9 bases; unmatched bases: 12. The CDR3 bases are TGTGCCAGCAATACCGATCGCTCGGGAGGGCAGTACCTC. Protein: CASNTDRSGGQYL.

Note on this clonotype: An end of the junction does not agree with germline; a read error may underlie this. The chain couples TRBV7-6 to TRBJ2-5; TRBD2 agrees at 11 bases. CDR3 length: 17 amino acids. Germline lookup yields CDR1 SGHVS and CDR2 FNYEAQ. The DNA of the CDR3 is TGTGCTAGCAGCCTGGGACTAGCGGCACCCGGGGGGGAGACCCAGTACTTC. Its protein is CASSLGLAAPGGETQYF.

The chain joins TRBV4-1 to TRBJ2-3, with a possible D match to TRBD1 (6 bases). V was clipped by 0 bases and J by 8 bases, with 9 bases between them. This CDR3 has 13 residues. The germline V gene encodes CDR1 MGHRA and CDR2 YSYEKL. CDR3 region: CASSQETGGTQYF. In DNA form, the CDR3 reads TGCGCCAGCAGCCAAGAGACAGGAGGTACGCAGTATTTT.

This clonotype was seen a handful of times. The CDR3 loop is CASSEDVVDEQFF. In nucleotides, the CDR3 is TGTGCCAGCAGTGAAGACGTAGTGGATGAGCAGTTCTTC. The chain uses TRBV2 and TRBJ2-1; D gene uncertain. The V and J ends lost 1 base and 8 bases respectively, with 9 bases between them. This CDR3 region has 13 residues. Germline assignment: CDR1 SNHLY and CDR2 FYNNEI.

This clonotype was counted only a few times. This sequence joins TRBV28 and TRBJ2-1; TRBD1 aligns across 12 bases. Trimming cost V 0 bases and J 6 bases; bases outside gene matches: 3. In germline, CDR1 is MDHEN, CDR2 SYDVKM. CDR3 length: 16 amino acids. CDR3: CASSLWGQGASNEQFF. CDR3 DNA sequence: TGTGCCAGCAGTTTATGGGGACAGGGGGCTTCCAATGAGCAGTTCTTC.

To note about this clonotype: One base away lies a much larger clone, so this may be a sequencing read error. CDR3 region: CASREGSGLGTEAFF. CDR3 bases: TGTGCCAGCCGTGAAGGCAGCGGCTTGGGCACTGAAGCTTTCTTT. The chain combines TRBV6-1 with TRBJ1-1; no clear D gene. CDR3 length: 15 amino acids. Germline loops: CDR1 MNHNS, CDR2 SASEGT.

The chain recombines TRBV12-3 or TRBV12-4 with TRBJ1-2; 8 bases are shared with TRBD1. This CDR3 spans 15 amino acids. V shed 5 bases, J shed 7 bases, and the junction held 12 bases outside the gene matches. CDR3 nucleotide sequence: TGTGCCAGCAGTCCTTTACCGACAGGGGAGGTTGGCTACACCTTC. Translated, it gives CASSPLPTGEVGYTF.

The J gene is TRBJ2-1, the V gene TRBV20-1; D unresolved. Trimming took 1 base from V and 8 from J, leaving 24 bases between them. The germline V gene has CDR1 DFQATT and CDR2 SNEGSKA (reference sequence). The CDR3 sequence is 17 residues long. CDR3 residues: CSARVRYSPTTWDEQFF. The CDR3 coding sequence is TGCAGTGCTAGAGTCCGATATTCTCCCACAACTTGGGATGAGCAGTTCTTC.

The rearrangement links TRBV7-2 to TRBJ2-1; perhaps TRBD2 as D (5 bases). Trimming cost V 5 bases and J 6 bases, with 11 bases left between them. Germline assignment: CDR1 SGHTA and CDR2 FQGNSA. CDR3 size: 13 residues. The CDR3 bases are TGTGCCAGCAGCCCCGGGATGAGCAATGAGCAGTTCTTC. This codes for CASSPGMSNEQFF.

Note on this clonotype: Sequence at one end of the junction differs from germline and may be a read error. The chain's CDR3 is CASCVRGSQPQRF. The CDR3 nucleotides are TGTGCCAGTTGCGTCAGGGGAAGTCAGCCCCAGCGTTTT. The genes are TRBV19 and TRBJ1-5, with D possibly TRBD1 on 6 matching bases. This CDR3 spans 13 amino acids. The germline CDR1 and CDR2 sequences are LNHDA and SQIVND (reference sequence).

The chain recombines TRBV20-1 with TRBJ2-5; 10 bases line up with TRBD2. V lost 0 bases to trimming and J lost 3 bases; unmatched junction nucleotides: 7. This CDR3 is built from 16 residues. Germline CDR1 reads DFQATT; CDR2 reads SNEGSKA (reference sequence). CDR3 coding DNA: TGCAGTGCTAGAGATGGGGGGACTAGCGCCAAAGAGACCCAGTACTTC. This gives the protein CSARDGGTSAKETQYF.

Concerning this clonotype: A single base separates this from a much larger clone, so it may be a read error. The chain joins TRBV20-1 to TRBJ2-3; maybe TRBD1 (5 bases). Germline V gene sequence: CDR1 DFQATT, CDR2 SNEGSKA (reference sequence). V shed 7 bases and J shed 1 base, with 12 bases lying between them. This CDR3 is built from 13 residues. The chain's CDR3 is CSDFLTGTDTQYF. The CDR3 DNA is TGCAGTGATTTTCTGACAGGCACAGATACGCAGTATTTT.

The table lists this clonotype with a few counts. This rearrangement joins TRBV20-1 to TRBJ2-3; TRBD2 matches 9 bases. The V gene end was trimmed by 0 bases and the J gene end by 2 bases; junction bases not matched to a gene: 6. Germline lookup yields CDR1 DFQATT and CDR2 SNEGSKA (reference sequence). The length of the CDR3 is 16 residues. The DNA for the CDR3 is TGCAGTGCTAGAGATAGGGAGCGGGAGGCCACAGATACGCAGTATTTT. It encodes CSARDREREATDTQYF.

With respect to this clonotype: This may be a read error, as it is one base from a much larger clone. The gene calls are TRBV4-2 and TRBJ1-2, with a weak D call TRBD1 (5 bases). CDR1 and CDR2 from the germline V gene are LGHNA and YNFKEQ. The CDR3 runs to 14 residues. The CDR3 DNA is TGTGCCAGCAGCCAAGAAAGGGGCGGCTATTGCTACACCTTC. Protein: CASSQERGGYCYTF.

This clonotype appeared a few times. The gene calls are TRBV6-6 and TRBJ1-1; D uncertain. The CDR3 is 16 amino acids. V lost 2 bases, J lost 0 bases, and 13 bases lay in between. From germline, CDR1 is MNHNY and CDR2 SVGAGI (reference sequence). The CDR3 DNA follows: TGTGCCAGCAGTTACGACGGTCGGGTAATGAACACTGAAGCTTTCTTT. Its protein is CASSYDGRVMNTEAFF.

This clonotype was seen repeatedly, ten times or more. The gene calls are TRBV20-1 and TRBJ2-5; maybe TRBD1 (6 bases). Trimming removed 0 bases from V and 9 bases from J, with 17 bases in between. The CDR3 length is 14 residues. The germline V gene encodes CDR1 DFQATT and CDR2 SNEGSKA (reference sequence). Here the CDR3 reads CSARDGLAAGAQYF. DNA of the CDR3: TGCAGTGCTAGAGATGGCCTAGCTGCAGGGGCCCAGTACTTC.

This clonotype was observed many times. A read error is possible here, since a much larger clone lies one base away. The gene calls are TRBV15 and TRBJ2-7; D is tentatively TRBD1 or TRBD2 (5 bases each). The CDR3 loop spans 15 amino acids. V was trimmed by 0 bases and J by 9 bases, leaving 18 bases between them. Looked up from germline, CDR1 is LNHNV and CDR2 is YYDKDF (reference sequence). For the CDR3, the DNA is TGTGCCACCAGCAGAGATGGACACCCCGGGGACGTGCAGTACTTC. It encodes CATSRDGHPGDVQYF.

There are a few counts of this clonotype. The J gene is TRBJ1-5, the V gene TRBV16, with a possible D match to TRBD1 (5 bases). This CDR3 is built from 15 residues. V dropped 0 bases and J dropped 3 bases, with 9 bases sitting between them. The germline CDR1 and CDR2 sequences are KGHSY and FQNENV. The CDR3 region is CASSQSQGVNQPQHF. The DNA of the CDR3 is TGTGCCAGCAGCCAATCGCAGGGCGTCAATCAGCCCCAGCATTTT.

Details on this clonotype: A much larger clone differs by one base, so this may be a read error. The CDR3 protein is CASQRAGTEAFF. The CDR3 DNA sequence: TGTGCCAGCCAACGAGCCGGCACTGAAGCTTTCTTT. The chain couples TRBV27 to TRBJ1-1; D remains unclear. This CDR3 is 12 amino acids long. The ends were cut back, 8 bases at V and 4 bases at J, with 11 bases in the middle. Germline V gene data show CDR1 as MNHEY and CDR2 as SMNVEV (reference sequence).

This clonotype appeared a few times. The rearrangement uses TRBV25-1 and TRBJ2-3, with no clear D. Trimming left V 3 bases short and J 8 bases short, with 12 bases between. This CDR3 region has 13 residues. CDR1 is MGHDK, CDR2 SYGVNS, per germline. This chain's CDR3 is CASSDRQAATQYF. DNA for the CDR3: TGTGCCAGCAGTGACCGTCAGGCGGCTACGCAGTATTTT.

V gene TRBV7-2 combines with J gene TRBJ2-1, with 14 bases fitting TRBD2. The ends lost 5 bases at V and 5 bases at J; junction bases unmatched: 8. Germline CDR1 SGHTA, CDR2 FQGNSA. This CDR3 comprises 17 residues. The CDR3 coding sequence is TGTGCCAGCAGCCCAGGGACTAGCGGGAGAGGGGACAATGAGCAGTTCTTC. Translated: CASSPGTSGRGDNEQFF.

This clonotype was recorded a few times. V and J are TRBV7-6 and TRBJ1-1; D is unresolved. The ends were cut back, 3 bases at V and 1 base at J, with 12 bases in the middle. The germline CDR1 and CDR2 sequences are SGHVS and FNYEAQ. This CDR3 has 15 amino acids. CDR3: CASSLGGGWNTEAFF. For the CDR3, the DNA is TGTGCCAGCAGCTTGGGAGGTGGATGGAACACTGAAGCTTTCTTT.

The chain has TRBV7-8 and TRBJ2-5; D unresolved. V shed 1 base and J shed 1 base, with 10 bases lying between them. The CDR3 consists of 15 residues. The germline V gene has CDR1 SGHVS and CDR2 FQNEAQ. DNA for the CDR3: TGTGCCAGCAGCTTAGACTCGGCTAGCCAAGAGACCCAGTACTTC. Translation gives CASSLDSASQETQYF.

This clonotype was detected a few times. The CDR3 DNA follows: TGTGCCAGCAGCGTCAGGGATCAGCCCCAGCATTTT. It is translated as CASSVRDQPQHF. This chain links TRBV7-8 with TRBJ1-5; weak D call: TRBD1 (5 bases). Germline-derived CDR1 and CDR2 are SGHVS and FQNEAQ. The ends were cut back, 5 bases at V and 5 bases at J, with 7 bases in the middle. The CDR3 totals 12 residues.

This clonotype came up once. The rearrangement joins TRBV7-9 to TRBJ2-7, with D tentatively TRBD1 or TRBD2 (7 bases each). The germline V gene has CDR1 SEHNR and CDR2 FQNEAQ (reference sequence). This CDR3 region has 16 residues. Trimming stripped 5 bases from V and 4 bases from J, with 21 bases between. The CDR3 spells CASSQHGVQGGYEQYF. CDR3 nucleotides: TGTGCCAGCAGCCAGCACGGAGTCCAGGGGGGGTACGAGCAGTACTTC.

Only a few counts were recorded for this clonotype. The rearrangement links TRBV4-3 to TRBJ1-5; tentative D call: TRBD1 (5 bases). The CDR3 length is 14 residues. V dropped 0 bases and J dropped 5 bases, with 8 bases sitting between them. Germline V gene sequence: CDR1 LGHNA, CDR2 YSLEER. The CDR3 DNA reads as TGCGCCAGCAGCCAAGATTTCAGGGATCAGCCCCAGCATTTT. It is translated as CASSQDFRDQPQHF.

This clonotype was detected ten times or more. The genes are TRBV27 and TRBJ2-2; D unclear. This CDR3 region has 16 residues. Germline CDR1 and CDR2: MNHEY and SMNVEV (reference sequence). V was clipped by 3 bases and J by 1 base, with 12 bases between them. CDR3 DNA sequence: TGTGCCAGCAGTTTTTTGACATTCGGGAACACCGGGGAGCTGTTTTTT. As protein: CASSFLTFGNTGELFF.

V and J are TRBV20-1 and TRBJ2-5; the match to TRBD2 covers 9 bases. The CDR3 extends over 14 amino acids. From germline, CDR1 is DFQATT and CDR2 SNEGSKA (reference sequence). With V trimmed by 6 bases and J by 4 bases, 9 bases remained unmatched. Here the CDR3 reads CSASGLALRETQYF. CDR3 DNA: TGCAGTGCGTCGGGACTAGCCTTGCGAGAGACCCAGTACTTC.

This clonotype came up a few times. The chain is built from TRBV28 and TRBJ1-6; a possible D gene is TRBD1 (5 bases). The V gene's germline CDR1 is MDHEN and CDR2 SYDVKM. The CDR3 runs to 17 residues. The V gene lost 2 bases and the J gene lost 0 bases, with 11 bases spanning the gap. The CDR3 loop reads CASSLGAGPSYNSPLHF. The CDR3 nucleotides read TGTGCCAGCAGTTTAGGGGCCGGACCCTCCTATAATTCACCCCTCCACTTT.